A single sample is the source of the 23 T cell receptor beta chains below, sequenced in a study of cytomegalovirus exposure and HLA in healthy donors. Profiled with immunoSEQ multiplex PCR; TCRdb holds only in-frame clones, not every one. Found here are about 130,000 clones, 89% of them singletons; the top ten hold 9%. The sequenced sample was PBMCs. All receptors come from a woman aged 18 to 35 in good health and CMV-seropositive.

There are a few counts of this clone. The chain couples TRBV5-1 to TRBJ1-1; no definite D call. The germline V gene has CDR1 SGHRS and CDR2 YFSETQ. CDR3 length: 15 amino acids. V gave up 0 bases and J gave up 0 bases, with 9 bases separating them. CDR3 sequence reads: CASSLDGNMNTEAFF. The CDR3 DNA reads as TGCGCCAGCAGCTTGGACGGGAACATGAACACTGAAGCTTTCTTT.

The rearrangement uses TRBV7-8 and TRBJ2-7; TRBD2 aligns across 9 bases. Germline trimming cut 2 bases from V and 3 bases from J; bases unmatched to any gene: 11. This CDR3 region has 17 residues. Germline CDR1 SGHVS, CDR2 FQNEAQ. The CDR3 DNA sequence: TGTGCCAGCAGCTTAAAAAGGCTAGCGGGGTCCAACTACGAGCAGTACTTC. It yields the protein CASSLKRLAGSNYEQYF.

The chain recombines TRBV10-1 with TRBJ1-5; D gene ambiguous. Between the trimmed V and J ends, which lost 0 bases and 5 bases, there was a span of 2 bases. Per germline, CDR1 WNHNN and CDR2 SYGVQD (reference sequence). This CDR3 spans 12 amino acids. The CDR3 region has the DNA TGCGCCAGCAGTGAGTCCGATCAGCCCCAGCATTTT. This gives the protein CASSESDQPQHF.

J is TRBJ2-3 and V is TRBV5-4; 9 bases are shared with TRBD1. The CDR3 loop spans 15 amino acids. Germline trimming cut 1 base from V and 4 bases from J; bases unmatched to any gene: 4. The germline V gene encodes CDR1 SGHNT and CDR2 YYREEE (reference sequence). CDR3 sequence reads: CASSLLQGAADTQYF. The CDR3 region has the DNA TGTGCCAGCAGCTTGCTACAGGGGGCAGCAGATACGCAGTATTTT.

This clone was counted a few times. The chain joins TRBV10-2 to TRBJ1-1, with no clear D. This CDR3 is built from 16 residues. Germline values: CDR1 WSHSY, CDR2 SAAADI. Between the trimmed V and J ends, which lost 2 bases and 2 bases, there was a span of 15 bases. CDR3 in amino acids: CASSEVAGYINTEAFF. In nucleotides, the CDR3 is TGCGCCAGCAGTGAGGTCGCAGGATACATTAACACTGAAGCTTTCTTT.

The V gene is TRBV2, the J gene TRBJ2-3; the D gene is possibly TRBD2 (5 bases). V was cut by 7 bases and J by 1 base, with 12 bases left in between. Germline lookup yields CDR1 SNHLY and CDR2 FYNNEI. The CDR3 totals 14 residues. This chain's CDR3 is CASTMDWGTDTQYF. Written as DNA, the CDR3 is TGTGCCAGCACCATGGACTGGGGCACAGATACGCAGTATTTT.

J is TRBJ2-5 and V is TRBV10-3, with TRBD2 matching over 9 bases. V shed 0 bases, J shed 1 base, and the junction held 3 bases outside the gene matches. The germline V gene has CDR1 ENHRY and CDR2 SYGVKD. The CDR3 spans 16 residues. The CDR3 coding sequence is TGTGCCATCAGTGAGTCGTTAGCGGGGGCCCAAGAGACCCAGTACTTC. This sequence encodes CAISESLAGAQETQYF.

The chain combines TRBV9 with TRBJ1-6; 7 nucleotides match TRBD1. This CDR3 is 15 amino acids long. The germline gives CDR1 SGDLS, CDR2 YYNGEE. Germline trimming cut 4 bases from V and 7 bases from J; bases unmatched to any gene: 8. The CDR3: CASSFAGQPNSPLHF. The CDR3 DNA reads as TGTGCCAGCAGCTTTGCGGGACAGCCAAATTCACCCCTCCACTTT.

This sequence joins TRBV6-1 and TRBJ2-7, with D tentatively TRBD2 (5 bases). The CDR3 is made up of 16 amino acids. CDR1 is MNHNS and CDR2 is SASEGT in the germline V gene. The V and J ends lost 4 bases and 0 bases respectively, with 16 bases between them. The CDR3 bases are TGTGCCAGCAGTGGTGCGGCGGGTTCAAGCTCCTACGAGCAGTACTTC. This encodes CASSGAAGSSSYEQYF.

The chain carries TRBV9 and TRBJ1-3, with 7 bases that match TRBD1. J gave up 0 bases and V 0 bases, and 6 bases lay outside the gene matches. The CDR3 length is 17 residues. From germline, CDR1 is SGDLS and CDR2 YYNGEE. For the CDR3, the DNA is TGTGCCAGCAGCGTAGCTCCGACAGGGAGCTCTGGAAACACCATATATTTT. Its protein product is CASSVAPTGSSGNTIYF.

The V gene is TRBV19, the J gene TRBJ1-1, with D perhaps TRBD1 (5 bases). The CDR3 spans 13 residues. Trimming removed 9 bases from V and 0 bases from J, with 11 bases in between. Looked up from germline, CDR1 is LNHDA and CDR2 is SQIVND (reference sequence). CDR3 sequence: CASVRGLNTEAFF. The DNA of the CDR3 is TGTGCCAGCGTGCGGGGACTGAACACTGAAGCTTTCTTT. The variable domain in full, with the rest retrieved from reference TRBV19 and TRBJ1-1, is DGGITQSPKYLFRKEGQNVTLSCEQNLNHDAMYWYRQDPGQGLRLIYYSQIVNDFQKGDIAEGYSVSREKKESFPLTVTSAQKNPTAFYLCASVRGLNTEAFFGQGTRLTVV.

The chain uses TRBV7-9 and TRBJ2-7, with a tentative D call TRBD1 (6 bases). Looked up from germline, CDR1 is SEHNR and CDR2 is FQNEAQ (reference sequence). Trimming cost V 5 bases and J 2 bases, with 10 bases left between them. CDR3 length: 13 amino acids. Here the CDR3 reads CASSPDSTYEQYF. The CDR3 DNA sequence: TGTGCCAGCAGCCCGGACAGTACCTACGAGCAGTACTTC.

The genes are TRBV10-3 and TRBJ2-7; 9 bases map to TRBD1. Germline trimming cut 3 bases from V and 3 bases from J; bases unmatched to any gene: 6. CDR1 is ENHRY, CDR2 SYGVKD, per germline. The CDR3 totals 15 residues. In DNA form, the CDR3 reads TGTGCCATCAGTGACCCGGACAGGGGCGTCTACGAGCAGTACTTC. Translated, it gives CAISDPDRGVYEQYF.

The chain joins TRBV6-5 to TRBJ2-7; tentatively, D is TRBD2 (6 bases). Germline CDR1 is MNHEY and CDR2 is SVGAGI. The ends were cut back, 2 bases at V and 5 bases at J, with 19 bases in the middle. The CDR3 runs 16 residues. CDR3 residues: CASSYNPGTRIHEQYF. CDR3 sequence (DNA): TGTGCCAGCAGTTACAACCCCGGGACTCGAATCCACGAGCAGTACTTC.

J is TRBJ2-7 and V is TRBV7-9, with 9 bases lining up with TRBD1. There are 14 residues in the CDR3. Germline V gives CDR1 SEHNR, CDR2 FQNEAQ (reference sequence). V shed 3 bases and J 4 bases; nucleotides not matched to a gene: 4. The CDR3 bases are TGTGCCAGCAGCTTGGGACAGGGAGGGTACGAGCAGTACTTC. Protein sequence: CASSLGQGGYEQYF.

The V gene is TRBV28, the J gene TRBJ1-5; 7 nucleotides agree with TRBD1. CDR1 and CDR2 (germline): MDHEN, SYDVKM. This CDR3 spans 14 amino acids. The V gene end was trimmed by 8 bases and the J gene end by 4 bases; junction bases not matched to a gene: 8. Written as DNA, the CDR3 is TGTGCCAGCTGCACCGGGACAGCAAATCAGCCCCAGCATTTT. Its translation: CASCTGTANQPQHF. Looking up the rest from reference TRBV28 and TRBJ1-5 gives the full variable domain: DVKVTQSSRYLVKRTGEKVFLECVQDMDHENMFWYRQDPGLGLRLIYFSYDVKMKEKGDIPEGYSVSREKKERFSLILESASTNQTSMYLCASCTGTANQPQHFGDGTRLSIL.

This clone occurred once. This chain links TRBV27 with TRBJ2-2; tentatively, D is TRBD2 (5 bases). V dropped 8 bases and J dropped 3 bases, with 13 bases sitting between them. The CDR3 is 14 amino acids. Germline loops: CDR1 MNHEY, CDR2 SMNVEV (reference sequence). CDR3 sequence: CASRDSTDTGELFF. In nucleotides, the CDR3 is TGTGCCAGCCGGGATTCCACGGACACCGGGGAGCTGTTTTTT.

V gene TRBV5-4 combines with J gene TRBJ2-5; 10 bases line up with TRBD1. J was trimmed by 5 bases and V by 1 base; bases with no gene match: 2. CDR3 length: 14 residues. In germline, CDR1 is SGHNT, CDR2 YYREEE (reference sequence). The CDR3 spells CASSLQTGGETQYF. DNA for the CDR3: TGTGCCAGCAGCTTGCAGACAGGGGGCGAGACCCAGTACTTC.

The rearrangement links TRBV7-2 to TRBJ1-5; D not certain. The length of the CDR3 is 15 residues. V was clipped by 0 bases and J by 5 bases, with 11 bases between them. The germline CDR1 and CDR2 sequences are SGHTA and FQGNSA. The CDR3 spells CASSLAAGVDQPQHF. CDR3 coding DNA: TGTGCCAGCAGCTTAGCCGCCGGGGTCGATCAGCCCCAGCATTTT.

This chain connects TRBV27 to TRBJ2-1; 11 bases are a match to TRBD1. The ends lost 2 bases at V and 8 bases at J; junction bases unmatched: 5. CDR1 MNHEY and CDR2 SMNVEV come from the germline V gene (reference sequence). The CDR3 has 15 amino acids. CDR3 nucleotide sequence: TGTGCCAGCAGTTTAACCGGGACAGGGGGACATGAGCAGTTCTTC. The encoded protein is CASSLTGTGGHEQFF.

The chain links TRBV9 to TRBJ1-3; no clear D. The CDR3 has 13 amino acids. The V gene lost 2 bases and the J gene lost 2 bases, with 5 bases spanning the gap. Germline CDR1 and CDR2: SGDLS and YYNGEE. Here the CDR3 DNA reads TGTGCCAGCAGCGTTCAGGCTGGAAACACCATATATTTT. Its protein is CASSVQAGNTIYF.

This sequence joins TRBV7-9 and TRBJ2-1, with TRBD1 as a possible D gene (6 bases). This CDR3 is 15 amino acids long. The V gene's germline CDR1 is SEHNR and CDR2 FQNEAQ (reference sequence). Trimming removed 4 bases from V and 12 bases from J, with 22 bases in between. The CDR3: CASSSYRDKGVGQFF. In nucleotides, the CDR3 is TGTGCCAGCAGCTCTTACCGGGACAAGGGTGTTGGGCAGTTCTTC.

V is TRBV25-1 and J is TRBJ1-2, with 8 bases that match TRBD1. Germline V gives CDR1 MGHDK, CDR2 SYGVNS. J gave up 4 bases and V 6 bases, and 7 bases lay outside the gene matches. The CDR3 loop spans 14 amino acids. CDR3 amino acids: CASRATGETYGYTF. As DNA, the CDR3 is TGTGCCAGCAGGGCGACAGGGGAAACCTATGGCTACACCTTC.